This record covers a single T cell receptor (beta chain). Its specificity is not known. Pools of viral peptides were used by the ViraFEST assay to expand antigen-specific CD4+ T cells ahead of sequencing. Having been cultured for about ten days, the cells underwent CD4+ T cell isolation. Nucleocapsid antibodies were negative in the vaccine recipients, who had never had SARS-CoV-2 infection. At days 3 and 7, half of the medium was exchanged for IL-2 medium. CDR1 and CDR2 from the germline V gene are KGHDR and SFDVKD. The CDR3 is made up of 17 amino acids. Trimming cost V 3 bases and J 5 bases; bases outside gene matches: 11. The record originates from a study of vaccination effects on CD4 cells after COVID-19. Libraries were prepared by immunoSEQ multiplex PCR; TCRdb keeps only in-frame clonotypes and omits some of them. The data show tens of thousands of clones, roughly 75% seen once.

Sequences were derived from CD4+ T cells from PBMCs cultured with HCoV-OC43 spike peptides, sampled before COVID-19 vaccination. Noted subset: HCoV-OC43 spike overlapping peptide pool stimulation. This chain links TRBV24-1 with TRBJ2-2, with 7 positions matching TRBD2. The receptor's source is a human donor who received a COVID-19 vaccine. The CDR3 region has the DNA TGTGCCACCAGTGATCCGGCTAGCGGAGGGCGTACCGGGGAGCTGTTTTTT. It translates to CATSDPASGGRTGELFF.